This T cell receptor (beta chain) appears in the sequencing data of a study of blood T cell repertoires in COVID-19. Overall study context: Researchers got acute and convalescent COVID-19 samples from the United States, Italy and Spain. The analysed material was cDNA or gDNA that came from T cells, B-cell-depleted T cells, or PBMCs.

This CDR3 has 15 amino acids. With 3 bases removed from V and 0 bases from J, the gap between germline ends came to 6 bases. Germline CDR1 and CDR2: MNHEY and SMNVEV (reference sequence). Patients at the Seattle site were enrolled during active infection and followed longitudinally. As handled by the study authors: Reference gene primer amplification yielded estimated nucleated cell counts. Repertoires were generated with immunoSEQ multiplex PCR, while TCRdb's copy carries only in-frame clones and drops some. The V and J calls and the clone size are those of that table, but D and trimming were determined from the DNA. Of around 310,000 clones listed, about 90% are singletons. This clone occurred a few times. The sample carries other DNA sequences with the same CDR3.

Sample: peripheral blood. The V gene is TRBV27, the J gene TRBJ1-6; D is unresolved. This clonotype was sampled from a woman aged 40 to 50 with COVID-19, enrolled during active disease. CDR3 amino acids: CASSLRSSYNSPLHF. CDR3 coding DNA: TGTGCCAGCAGTTTGAGGTCCTCCTATAATTCACCCCTCCACTTT.